Listed below are T cell receptor beta chains from one sample, sequenced in a study of CD8 T cells in Susac syndrome. TCRdb used MiXCR to reprocess the immunoSEQ multiplex PCR reads, holding one entry per CDR3 protein. The sample lists approximately 100,000 distinct CDR3 sequences; 90% to 96% were seen once. The sequenced sample consisted of CD4+ T cells from PBMCs. The receptors derive from a human donor in good health. The CDR3 runs from the conserved cysteine through the conserved F or W. The D gene is left open where the match is weak. Clone sizes are given selectively: once, few, many, or a class where the clone is expanded.

>-|-|TRBV5-4|TRBJ2-3
CASSRGGPTDTQYF
TGTGCCAGCAGCCGGGGCGGGCCCACAGATACGCAGTATTTT
>-|TRBD1|TRBV28|TRBJ2-7
CASSPTGTGSDEQYF
TGTGCCAGCAGTCCGACCGGGACAGGGAGCGACGAGCAGTACTTC
>-|-|TRBV20-1|TRBJ1-3
CSARNRESGNTIYF
TGCAGTGCTCGGAACAGGGAGTCCGGAAACACCATATATTTT
>-|-|TRBV3-1|TRBJ2-3
CASSQARVATDTQYF
TGTGCCAGCAGCCAAGCGAGGGTAGCCACAGATACGCAGTATTTT
>-|TRBD1|TRBV19|TRBJ2-5
CASSIRGQDRQTQYF
TGTGCCAGTAGTATCAGAGGACAGGATCGACAGACCCAGTACTTC
>once|TRBD1|TRBV4-3|TRBJ1-1
CASSLRGQGPYEAFF
TGCGCCAGCAGCCTACGGGGACAGGGTCCCTATGAAGCTTTCTTT
>-|-|TRBV18|TRBJ1-1
CASSPNLGNTEAFF
TGTGCCAGCTCACCTAACTTAGGGAACACTGAAGCTTTCTTT
>-|TRBD2|TRBV3-1|TRBJ2-2
CASSQDLASGRWTGELFF
TGTGCCAGCAGCCAAGATTTGGCTAGCGGGAGATGGACCGGGGAGCTGTTTTTT
>-|-|TRBV2|TRBJ1-5
CASSETAYQPQHF
TGTGCCAGCAGTGAGACAGCCTATCAGCCCCAGCATTTT
>-|-|TRBV2|TRBJ1-2
CASSPSTRGYTF
TGTGCCAGCAGTCCTAGTACAAGGGGCTACACCTTC
>once|-|TRBV2|TRBJ2-5
CASRRKSGGQETQYF
TGTGCCAGCAGAAGAAAGTCCGGCGGGCAAGAGACCCAGTACTTC
>-|-|TRBV7-9|TRBJ2-2
CASRDSGGAGDTGELFF
TGTGCCAGCAGGGATTCGGGGGGCGCCGGGGACACCGGGGAGCTGTTTTTT
>-|-|TRBV5-1|TRBJ1-1
CASSLVVARGTEAFF
TGCGCCAGCAGCTTGGTGGTGGCTAGGGGCACTGAAGCTTTCTTT
>-|TRBD1|TRBV5-1|TRBJ2-1
CASSLHPGTGGAKGEQFF
TGCGCCAGCAGCCTCCACCCCGGGACAGGGGGCGCAAAGGGTGAGCAGTTCTTC
>-|-|TRBV5-1|TRBJ2-2
CASRQAGAGTGELFF
TGCGCCAGCCGACAAGCAGGGGCCGGAACCGGGGAGCTGTTTTTT
>-|TRBD1|TRBV16|TRBJ2-5
CASSRDRGPQETQYF
TGTGCCAGCAGCCGGGACAGGGGCCCTCAAGAGACCCAGTACTTC
>-|-|TRBV24-1|TRBJ2-5
CATRDTFQETQYF
TGTGCCACCAGGGACACCTTCCAAGAGACCCAGTACTTC
>once|TRBD1|TRBV6-5|TRBJ2-6
CASGQGAANVLTF
TGTGCCAGCGGGCAGGGGGCGGCCAACGTCCTGACTTTC
>-|-|TRBV15|TRBJ2-1
CATSRGKVYNEQFF
TGTGCCACCAGCAGAGGGAAGGTATACAATGAGCAGTTCTTC
>-|-|TRBV6-2/TRBV6-3|TRBJ1-5
CASRTLQGKEQPQHF
TGTGCCAGCAGAACCCTACAGGGTAAGGAGCAGCCCCAGCATTTT
>-|-|TRBV24-1|TRBJ2-5
CATSDQQIQETQYF
TGTGCCACCAGTGATCAACAGATCCAAGAGACCCAGTACTTC
>-|-|TRBV5-1|TRBJ1-1
CASSLSLNTEAFF
TGCGCCAGCAGCTTGTCTCTGAACACTGAAGCTTTCTTT
>few|-|TRBV2|TRBJ1-5
CASVTAGRGAQHF
TGTGCCAGCGTCACCGCGGGCCGGGGAGCCCAGCATTTT
>-|-|TRBV6-1|TRBJ2-7
CASSEARGAGYYEQYF
TGTGCCAGCAGTGAAGCGCGGGGCGCAGGATACTACGAGCAGTACTTC
>-|-|TRBV12-3/TRBV12-4|TRBJ1-1
CASSLTGVTEAFF
TGTGCCAGCAGTTTAACCGGGGTCACTGAAGCTTTCTTT
>-|TRBD1|TRBV7-9|TRBJ1-4
CASRPETGLEEKLFF
TGTGCCAGCAGACCCGAGACAGGGCTCGAAGAAAAACTGTTTTTT